These 10 T cell receptor beta chains originate from one sample sequenced in a study of blood T cell repertoires in COVID-19. The data were produced by immunoSEQ multiplex PCR, yet TCRdb's version contains in-frame clones alone and is incomplete. This table has a few hundred thousand clones, roughly nine tenths appearing once. The sequenced material came from peripheral blood. All receptors come from a woman under 30 who had recovered from COVID-19.

The CDR3 region has the DNA TGTGCCAGCGGGGACAGGGGCCACGAGCAGTACTTC. It yields the protein CASGDRGHEQYF. The gene calls are TRBV27 and TRBJ2-7, with 10 bases identical to TRBD1. V lost 8 bases, J lost 5 bases, and 3 bases stayed unmatched. The CDR3 sequence is 12 residues long. Looked up from germline, CDR1 is MNHEY and CDR2 is SMNVEV (reference sequence).

The chain recombines TRBV27 with TRBJ1-1, with 7 bases that match TRBD1. The junction had 0 bases not matched to a gene; V was cut back by 2 bases and J by 3 bases. Germline assignment: CDR1 MNHEY and CDR2 SMNVEV (reference sequence). This CDR3 is 13 amino acids long. The CDR3 spells CASSLQGDTEAFF. The CDR3 coding sequence is TGTGCCAGCAGTTTACAGGGGGACACTGAAGCTTTCTTT.

J is TRBJ2-1 and V is TRBV11-2; D call uncertain. CDR1 SGHAT and CDR2 FQNNGV come from the germline V gene. The CDR3 runs 12 residues. Trimming removed 1 base from V and 6 bases from J, with 4 bases in between. CDR3 protein: CASSLGSNEQFF. The CDR3 nucleotides read TGTGCCAGCAGCTTAGGGAGCAATGAGCAGTTCTTC.

This chain links TRBV9 with TRBJ2-7; the match to TRBD2 covers 12 bases. This CDR3 spans 17 amino acids. Losses at the gene ends were 4 bases for V and 7 bases for J; bases not matched to a gene: 15. In germline, CDR1 is SGDLS, CDR2 YYNGEE. CDR3 region: CASSPYSSGRAGTEQYF. Written as DNA, the CDR3 is TGTGCCAGCAGCCCATACTCTAGCGGGAGGGCCGGGACGGAGCAGTACTTC.

This clone was detected only a few times. The rearrangement links TRBV5-1 to TRBJ2-3, with 10 bases aligning to TRBD2. This CDR3 has 15 residues. Germline CDR1 SGHRS, CDR2 YFSETQ. Trimming removed 0 bases from V and 4 bases from J; junction bases left unmatched: 2. Here the CDR3 DNA reads TGCGCCAGCAGCTTGGGGAGCGGGAGGGCAGATACGCAGTATTTT. Translated: CASSLGSGRADTQYF.

This clone was seen once. CDR3 nucleotides: TGTGCCAGCAGCCGTTCCTATAGCAGATACAATGAGCAGTTCTTC. This encodes CASSRSYSRYNEQFF. The chain is built from TRBV11-2 and TRBJ2-1; D gene uncertain. CDR3 length: 15 residues. The V and J ends lost 5 bases and 4 bases respectively, with 15 bases between them. Germline V gene sequence: CDR1 SGHAT, CDR2 FQNNGV.

This chain links TRBV3-1 (or the pseudogene TRBV3-2) with TRBJ2-1; D possibly corresponds to TRBD2 (5 bases). Germline V lookup: CDR1 LGHDT, CDR2 YNNKEL (reference sequence). The CDR3 has 13 amino acids. V was trimmed by 4 bases and J by 7 bases, leaving 11 bases between them. The CDR3 region has the DNA TGTGCCAGCAGCCTAGTACTAGGGAATGAGCAGTTCTTC. It specifies CASSLVLGNEQFF.

The chain combines TRBV7-8 with TRBJ2-7; 10 bases map to TRBD1. There are 15 residues in the CDR3. The junction had 11 bases not matched to a gene; V was cut back by 6 bases and J by 6 bases. The germline V gene encodes CDR1 SGHVS and CDR2 FQNEAQ. Written as DNA, the CDR3 is TGTGCCAGCAGGGGAAGGGACAGGGGTTTTGGCGAGCAGTACTTC. This sequence encodes CASRGRDRGFGEQYF.

The rearrangement joins TRBV18 to TRBJ2-5; 8 nucleotides match TRBD1. CDR3 size: 15 residues. Germline V gene data show CDR1 as KGHSH and CDR2 as LQKENI. V lost 3 bases and J lost 5; bases outside the gene matches: 8. CDR3 residues: CASSPTQTGDETQYF. In DNA form, the CDR3 reads TGTGCCAGCTCACCGACCCAGACAGGGGATGAGACCCAGTACTTC.

The chain has TRBV4-3 and TRBJ1-5; D might be TRBD1 (5 bases). Trimming took off 0 bases at V and 4 bases at J, with 13 bases between the two ends. Per the germline V gene, CDR1 is LGHNA and CDR2 is YSLEER. The CDR3 is 16 amino acids. The CDR3 DNA follows: TGCGCCAGCAGCCAAGATCGTATGGGGACTAATCAGCCCCAGCATTTT. It translates to CASSQDRMGTNQPQHF.